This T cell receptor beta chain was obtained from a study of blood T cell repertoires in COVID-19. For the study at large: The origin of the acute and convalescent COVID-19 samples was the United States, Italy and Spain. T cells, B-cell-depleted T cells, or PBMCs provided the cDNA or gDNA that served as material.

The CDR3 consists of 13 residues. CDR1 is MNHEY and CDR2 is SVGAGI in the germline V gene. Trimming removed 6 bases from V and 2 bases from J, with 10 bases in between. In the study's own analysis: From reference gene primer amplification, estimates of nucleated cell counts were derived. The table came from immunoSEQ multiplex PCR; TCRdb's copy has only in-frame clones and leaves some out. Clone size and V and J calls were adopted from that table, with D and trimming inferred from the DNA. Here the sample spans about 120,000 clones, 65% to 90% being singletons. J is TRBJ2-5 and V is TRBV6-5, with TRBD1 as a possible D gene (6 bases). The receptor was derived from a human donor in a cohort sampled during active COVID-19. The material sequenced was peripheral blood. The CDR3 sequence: CASSKTGQETQYF. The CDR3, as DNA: TGTGCCAGCAGCAAGACAGGACAAGAGACCCAGTACTTC.